The T cell receptor (beta chain) under discussion was sequenced for a study of T cell responses to AZD1222 COVID-19 vaccine. V gave up 4 bases and J gave up 4 bases; unmatched junction bases: 8. Germline V lookup: CDR1 LGHNA, CDR2 YSLEER. The CDR3 is 16 amino acids. Assay used: immunoSEQ multiplex PCR; TCRdb lists only in-frame clones, some missing. The sample has 150,000 to 160,000 clones; less than 95% are singletons. A word on this clone: Its antigen is unknown.

Study results and caveats: White British ancestry dominated among donors, who included more females, and clonal diversity was possibly underestimated.

The origin of this receptor is an adult in good health. The specimen was peripheral blood, collected on day 0 of AZD1222 vaccination. The V and J genes are TRBV4-3 and TRBJ2-2; 8 bases align to TRBD1. DNA for the CDR3: TGCGCCAGCAGCCCTGGGACAGGAGGTAGCACCGGGGAGCTGTTTTTT. Amino acids: CASSPGTGGSTGELFF.